The text below deals with one T cell receptor beta chain. The target antigen is unknown. These data come from a study of shared clonotypes between healthy human individuals. Study-level information: Donors consisted of two women and a few men between 18 and 49. Study-level results: Around 5.4% of naive CD4 clonotypes were common to a handful of donors.

V lost 2 bases and J lost 0, with 4 bases in between. Germline CDR1 reads SGHTA; CDR2 reads FQGTGA. The CDR3 spans 13 residues. The method was immunoSEQ multiplex PCR; TCRdb's version includes in-frame clones alone and lacks a portion of them. The profile shows 2.5 million or so clones, roughly nine tenths of them singletons. The specimen was naive CD4+ T cells sorted from blood. Regarding subset: CD45RA+ positively selected. V is TRBV7-3 and J is TRBJ2-5; D is undetermined. The sequence was obtained from a man aged 18-30 years in good health. CDR3 coding DNA: TGTGCCAGCAGCTTAGGACACCAAGAGACCCAGTACTTC. Encoded protein: CASSLGHQETQYF.